One sample yielded the 5 T cell receptor beta chains listed below, sequenced in a study of CD4 T cells in relation to SARS-CoV-2 and coronaviruses. The method was immunoSEQ multiplex PCR; TCRdb's version includes in-frame clones alone and lacks a portion of them. The sample includes some 30,000 clones, around 78% of them seen just once. The unexposed donors gave CD4+ T cells in about 2010-2019, prior to COVID-19. The cells were cultured for under 13 days before CD4+ T cells were isolated. No cognate antigen is known for these TCRs. The sample taken for sequencing was CD4+ T cells from PBMCs, cultured in vitro. Every receptor here comes from a human donor in good health.

The table lists this clone with a few counts. The genes are TRBV18 and TRBJ2-1, with D tentatively TRBD2 (6 bases). The CDR3 is 15 residues long. Germline-derived CDR1 and CDR2 are KGHSH and LQKENI. Trimming removed 3 bases from V and 10 bases from J, with 19 bases in between. The CDR3 protein is CASSPEDGGWREQFF. The CDR3 region has the DNA TGTGCCAGCTCACCGGAGGACGGGGGTTGGCGGGAGCAGTTCTTC.

This clone turned up a few times. The chain couples TRBV7-9 to TRBJ2-4; 11 bases match TRBD2. The junction had 9 bases not matched to a gene; V was cut back by 4 bases and J by 1 base. This CDR3 is built from 18 residues. Germline V gene data show CDR1 as SEHNR and CDR2 as FQNEAQ (reference sequence). The CDR3 coding sequence is TGTGCCAGCAGCTGGCCTAACCGACTAGCGGGGGCCAAAAACATTCAGTACTTC. Its protein is CASSWPNRLAGAKNIQYF.

This chain links TRBV24-1 with TRBJ1-1; the D is unclear. V was shortened by 8 bases and J by 0 bases, with 21 bases between the two germline ends. CDR1 and CDR2 from the germline V gene are KGHDR and SFDVKD. The CDR3 is made up of 17 amino acids. The CDR3 DNA sequence: TGTGCCACCATGAGAATGGGGTCCCTCTACATGAACACTGAAGCTTTCTTT. This sequence encodes CATMRMGSLYMNTEAFF.

The genes are TRBV6-1 and TRBJ2-2; D gene uncertain. The CDR3 extends over 12 amino acids. Germline CDR1 and CDR2: MNHNS and SASEGT. V was pared by 5 bases and J by 6 bases, with 7 bases between. The CDR3 here is CASSLESGELFF. In nucleotides, the CDR3 is TGTGCCAGCAGTTTAGAGTCCGGGGAGCTGTTTTTT.

V gene TRBV6-5 combines with J gene TRBJ1-3; D remains unclear. The V end was cut by 6 bases, the J end by 0 bases, with 12 bases between. Germline V gene lookup returns CDR1 MNHEY and CDR2 SVGAGI. The CDR3 has 15 residues. CDR3 DNA sequence: TGTGCCAGCAGGATTGGGGTCCTCTCTGGAAACACCATATATTTT. Residues: CASRIGVLSGNTIYF.